The present entry profiles one T cell receptor (beta chain) with its context. These data are taken from a study of blood T cell repertoires in COVID-19. Study information: Samples representing acute and convalescent COVID-19 were sourced from the United States, Italy and Spain. In each case, the material was cDNA or gDNA derived from T cells, B-cell-depleted T cells, or PBMCs.

Per the study methods: Researchers report that nucleated cell counts were estimated from reference gene primer amplification. Libraries were prepared by immunoSEQ multiplex PCR; TCRdb keeps only in-frame clonotypes and omits some of them. The V and J calls and clone size are taken from that table; D and trimming were inferred from the DNA. The table lists some 350,000 clones, more than 80% of them singletons. The germline V gene encodes CDR1 KGHSH and CDR2 LQKENI. With 6 bases clipped from V and 2 bases from J, the junction kept 3 bases outside the gene matches. This CDR3 contains 15 residues. The chain recombines TRBV18 with TRBJ2-3; 12 bases are shared with TRBD2. The sample consisted of peripheral blood. This TCR derives from a woman in her twenties or thirties with COVID-19, enrolled during active disease. CDR3 in DNA: TGTGCCAGCTCGCGGACTAGCGGGGACACAGATACGCAGTATTTT. This sequence encodes CASSRTSGDTDTQYF. The whole variable domain, remainder taken from reference TRBV18 and TRBJ2-3, is NAGVMQNPRHLVRRRGQEARLRCSPMKGHSHVYWYRQLPEEGLKFMVYLQKENIIDESGMPKERFSAEFPKEGPSILRIQQVVRGDSAAYFCASSRTSGDTDTQYFGPGTRLTVL.